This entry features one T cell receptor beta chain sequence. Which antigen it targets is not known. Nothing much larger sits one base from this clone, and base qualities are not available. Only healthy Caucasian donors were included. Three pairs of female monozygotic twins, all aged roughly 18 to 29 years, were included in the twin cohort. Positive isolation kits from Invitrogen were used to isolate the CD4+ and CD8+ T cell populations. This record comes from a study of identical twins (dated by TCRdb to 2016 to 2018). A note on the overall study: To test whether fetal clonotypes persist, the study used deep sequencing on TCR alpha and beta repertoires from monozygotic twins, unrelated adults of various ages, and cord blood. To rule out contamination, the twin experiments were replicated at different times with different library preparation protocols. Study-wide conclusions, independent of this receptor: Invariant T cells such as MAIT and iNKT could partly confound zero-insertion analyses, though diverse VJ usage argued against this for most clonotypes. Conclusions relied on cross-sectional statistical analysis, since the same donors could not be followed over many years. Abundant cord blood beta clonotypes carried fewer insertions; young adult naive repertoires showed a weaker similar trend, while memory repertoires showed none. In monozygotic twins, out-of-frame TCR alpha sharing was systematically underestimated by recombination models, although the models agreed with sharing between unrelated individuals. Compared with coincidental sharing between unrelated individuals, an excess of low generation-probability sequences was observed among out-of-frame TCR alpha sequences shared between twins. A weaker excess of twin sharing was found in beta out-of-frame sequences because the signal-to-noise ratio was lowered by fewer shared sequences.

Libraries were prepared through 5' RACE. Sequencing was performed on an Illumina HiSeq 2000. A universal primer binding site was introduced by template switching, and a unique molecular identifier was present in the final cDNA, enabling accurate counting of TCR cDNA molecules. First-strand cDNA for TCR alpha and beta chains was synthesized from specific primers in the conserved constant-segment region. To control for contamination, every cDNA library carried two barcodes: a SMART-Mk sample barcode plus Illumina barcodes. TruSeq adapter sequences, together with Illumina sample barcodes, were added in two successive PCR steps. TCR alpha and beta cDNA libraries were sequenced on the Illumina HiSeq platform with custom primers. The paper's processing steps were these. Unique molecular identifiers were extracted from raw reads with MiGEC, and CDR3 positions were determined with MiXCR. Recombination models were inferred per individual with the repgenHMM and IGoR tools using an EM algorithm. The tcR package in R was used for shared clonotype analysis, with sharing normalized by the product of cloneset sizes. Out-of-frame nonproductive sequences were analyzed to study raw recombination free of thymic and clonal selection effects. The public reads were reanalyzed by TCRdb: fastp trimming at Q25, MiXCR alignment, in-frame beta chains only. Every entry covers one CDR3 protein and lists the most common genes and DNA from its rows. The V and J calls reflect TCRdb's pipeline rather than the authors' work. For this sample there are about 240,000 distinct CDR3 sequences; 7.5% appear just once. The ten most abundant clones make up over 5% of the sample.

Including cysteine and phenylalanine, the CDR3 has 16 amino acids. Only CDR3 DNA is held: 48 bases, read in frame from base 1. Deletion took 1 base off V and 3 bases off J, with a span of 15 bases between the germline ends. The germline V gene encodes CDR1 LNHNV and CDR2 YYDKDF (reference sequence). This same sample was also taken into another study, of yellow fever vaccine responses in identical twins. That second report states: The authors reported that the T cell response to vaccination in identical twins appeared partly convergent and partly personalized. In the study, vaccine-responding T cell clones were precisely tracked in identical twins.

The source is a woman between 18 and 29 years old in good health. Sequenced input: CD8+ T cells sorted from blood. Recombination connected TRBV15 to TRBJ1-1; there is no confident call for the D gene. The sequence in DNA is TGTGCCACCAGCAGAGGATGGGCCGCGTGGGACACTGAAGCTTTCTTT. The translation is CATSRGWAAWDTEAFF.